Listed here are 19 T cell receptor beta chains from one sample, sequenced in a study of blood T cell repertoires in COVID-19. Method: immunoSEQ multiplex PCR; TCRdb's copy keeps in-frame clones and lacks some. The sample shows over 150,000 clones, 85% to 90% of them seen only once. The sample comprised peripheral blood. These TCRs come from a man aged 35 to 55 with active or convalescent COVID-19.

The rearrangement links TRBV27 to TRBJ1-1; tentatively, D is TRBD1 (5 bases). V was trimmed by 7 bases and J by 1 base, leaving 13 bases between them. Germline assignment: CDR1 MNHEY and CDR2 SMNVEV (reference sequence). CDR3 length equals 14 residues. DNA of the CDR3: TGTGCCAGCACCCCAGGGCTGGCGAACACTGAAGCTTTCTTT. It specifies CASTPGLANTEAFF.

The chain combines TRBV5-1 with TRBJ2-7, with D possibly TRBD2 on 5 matching bases. This CDR3 has 14 amino acids. The V end was cut by 5 bases, the J end by 3 bases, with 15 bases between. Germline-derived CDR1 and CDR2 are SGHRS and YFSETQ. This CDR3 reads CASSSVDRGYEQYF. CDR3 nucleotide sequence: TGCGCCAGCAGTTCTGTAGATCGGGGCTACGAGCAGTACTTC. Full variable domain (remainder filled in from reference TRBV5-1 and TRBJ2-7): KAGVTQTPRYLIKTRGQQVTLSCSPISGHRSVSWYQQTPGQGLQFLFEYFSETQRNKGNFPGRFSGRQFSNSRSEMNVSTLELGDSALYLCASSSVDRGYEQYFGPGTRLTVT.

The chain couples TRBV7-3 to TRBJ2-4, with a weak D call TRBD2 (5 bases). Germline-derived CDR1 and CDR2 are SGHTA and FQGTGA. V was trimmed by 5 bases and J by 3 bases, leaving 11 bases between them. The CDR3 is 14 amino acids. The CDR3 bases are TGTGCCAGCAGCACCCGCCGGGACAAAAACATTCAGTACTTC. Amino acid sequence: CASSTRRDKNIQYF.

The chain has TRBV13 and TRBJ1-2; 9 nucleotides agree with TRBD1. CDR1 PRHDT and CDR2 FYEKMQ come from the germline V gene (reference sequence). The trim removed 5 bases at V and 4 bases at J, leaving 8 bases unmatched. The length of the CDR3 is 15 residues. CDR3 protein: CASSKTGTGTYGYTF. Here the CDR3 DNA reads TGTGCCAGCAGCAAGACCGGGACAGGGACCTATGGCTACACCTTC. The full variable domain, completed using reference TRBV13 and TRBJ1-2, is AAGVIQSPRHLIKEKRETATLKCYPIPRHDTVYWYQQGPGQDPQFLISFYEKMQSDKGSIPDRFSAQQFSDYHSELNMSSLELGDSALYFCASSKTGTGTYGYTFGSGTRLTVV.

The J gene is TRBJ2-1, the V gene TRBV5-6; TRBD2 matches at 8 bases. CDR3 length: 13 residues. The junction had 1 base not matched to a gene; V was cut back by 2 bases and J by 6 bases. Germline-derived CDR1 and CDR2 are SGHDT and YYEEEE. The CDR3 sequence is CASSFLAGNEQFF. The CDR3 nucleotides are TGTGCCAGCAGCTTCCTAGCGGGCAATGAGCAGTTCTTC.

The chain combines TRBV5-5 with TRBJ2-7; TRBD1 is a possible D gene (7 bases). Trimming left V 1 base short and J 7 bases short, with 15 bases between. The germline CDR1 and CDR2 sequences are SGHKS and YYEKEE (reference sequence). The CDR3 totals 14 residues. CDR3 bases: TGTGCCAGCAGCTTGTGGTCAGGGGGAGGTGAGCAGTACTTC. It specifies CASSLWSGGGEQYF.

V and J are TRBV5-8 and TRBJ1-1, with 7 positions matching TRBD1. CDR3 length equals 16 residues. Germline V gene data show CDR1 as SGHTS and CDR2 as YDEGEE. Trimming at V came to 2 bases and at J to 4 bases, leaving 11 bases not matched to a gene. The CDR3 region has the DNA TGTGCCAGCAGCTTAGGGACAGCCACTCTCCCCACTGAAGCTTTCTTT. It translates to CASSLGTATLPTEAFF.

The chain is built from TRBV28 and TRBJ1-3, with no clear D. V was pared by 4 bases and J by 7 bases, with 8 bases between. The CDR3 is made up of 12 amino acids. Germline values: CDR1 MDHEN, CDR2 SYDVKM. The CDR3 nucleotides are TGTGCCAGCAGTTGGGCAAGGAACACCATATATTTT. Its translation: CASSWARNTIYF.

Only one count was recorded for this clone. Other DNA variants within this sample encode the same CDR3. J is TRBJ2-7 and V is TRBV11-2; D is possibly TRBD1 (6 bases). Trimming pared 0 bases from V and 6 bases from J, leaving 6 bases between. This CDR3 contains 12 residues. Germline values: CDR1 SGHAT, CDR2 FQNNGV. The DNA of the CDR3 is TGTGCCAGCAGCTTAGACAGGGGCGAGCAGTACTTC. This encodes CASSLDRGEQYF.

This sequence joins TRBV18 and TRBJ1-1; 9 nucleotides line up with TRBD1. Germline CDR1 KGHSH, CDR2 LQKENI. J gave up 0 bases and V 2 bases, and 7 bases lay outside the gene matches. The CDR3 sequence is 17 residues long. Written as DNA, the CDR3 is TGTGCCAGCTCACCATCGGACAGGGGACTCATGAACACTGAAGCTTTCTTT. It codes for CASSPSDRGLMNTEAFF. Full variable domain (missing parts from reference TRBV18 and TRBJ1-1): NAGVMQNPRHLVRRRGQEARLRCSPMKGHSHVYWYRQLPEEGLKFMVYLQKENIIDESGMPKERFSAEFPKEGPSILRIQQVVRGDSAAYFCASSPSDRGLMNTEAFFGQGTRLTVV.

In its sample, this clone was seen once. The V call is TRBV30, the J call TRBJ1-1; D is perhaps TRBD1 (5 bases). V dropped 5 bases and J dropped 3 bases, with 22 bases sitting between them. Germline loops: CDR1 GTSNPN, CDR2 SVGIG (reference sequence). The CDR3 runs to 16 residues. The CDR3 region is CAWRGRKFREDTEAFF. CDR3 sequence (DNA): TGTGCCTGGCGCGGACGGAAATTCAGGGAGGACACTGAAGCTTTCTTT.

This clone was seen just once. The V gene is TRBV19, the J gene TRBJ2-7; 9 nucleotides align to TRBD1. There are 15 residues in the CDR3. V lost 5 bases to trimming and J lost 3 bases; unmatched junction nucleotides: 8. Looked up from germline, CDR1 is LNHDA and CDR2 is SQIVND (reference sequence). Here the CDR3 reads CASSSPGQGFYEQYF. CDR3 DNA sequence: TGTGCCAGTAGTTCTCCGGGACAGGGTTTCTACGAGCAGTACTTC. Looking up the rest from reference TRBV19 and TRBJ2-7 gives the full variable domain: DGGITQSPKYLFRKEGQNVTLSCEQNLNHDAMYWYRQDPGQGLRLIYYSQIVNDFQKGDIAEGYSVSREKKESFPLTVTSAQKNPTAFYLCASSSPGQGFYEQYFGPGTRLTVT.

This clone was observed once. This sequence joins TRBV5-1 and TRBJ1-2; TRBD1 might be the D (5 bases). Germline V gene lookup returns CDR1 SGHRS and CDR2 YFSETQ. This CDR3 comprises 12 residues. Trimming took off 9 bases at V and 2 bases at J, with 11 bases between the two ends. CDR3 residues: CATGGENYGYTF. CDR3 bases: TGCGCCACCGGGGGGGAGAACTATGGCTACACCTTC.

The genes are TRBV5-6 and TRBJ2-1, with 12 bases lining up with TRBD2. The CDR3 sequence is 14 residues long. Germline V gene sequence: CDR1 SGHDT, CDR2 YYEEEE. V was clipped by 3 bases and J by 6 bases; unmatched bases: 1. This CDR3 reads CASSSSGGANEQFF. CDR3 nucleotides: TGTGCCAGCAGCTCTAGCGGGGGGGCCAATGAGCAGTTCTTC.

This clone was seen only a few times. Written as DNA, the CDR3 is TGTGCCAGCAGCTTAGGGGTGGCCAGGGGGTTCTATGGCTACACCTTC. This codes for CASSLGVARGFYGYTF. The genes are TRBV7-6 and TRBJ1-2; 7 bases fit TRBD1. The junction had 9 bases not matched to a gene; V was cut back by 1 base and J by 4 bases. Germline lookup yields CDR1 SGHVS and CDR2 FNYEAQ. CDR3 length equals 16 residues.

DNA of the CDR3: TGCGCCAGCAGCTTGGGTTCGCAAGAGACCCAGTACTTC. Encoded protein: CASSLGSQETQYF. This chain links TRBV5-1 with TRBJ2-5; no definite D call. The V gene lost 0 bases and the J gene lost 2 bases, with 5 bases spanning the gap. This CDR3 is built from 13 residues. Germline V gives CDR1 SGHRS, CDR2 YFSETQ.

This sequence joins TRBV5-1 and TRBJ1-1, with 9 bases identical to TRBD1. The CDR3 length is 16 residues. V lost 4 bases, J lost 5 bases, and 12 bases stayed unmatched. Germline CDR1 SGHRS, CDR2 YFSETQ. The CDR3 here is CASSPITGGEGTEAFF. For the CDR3, the DNA is TGCGCCAGCAGCCCCATAACAGGGGGCGAGGGGACTGAAGCTTTCTTT.

The J gene is TRBJ1-1, the V gene TRBV5-1, with 9 bases fitting TRBD1. The trim removed 1 base at V and 2 bases at J, leaving 0 bases unmatched. From germline, CDR1 is SGHRS and CDR2 YFSETQ. CDR3 length: 14 residues. As DNA, the CDR3 is TGCGCCAGCAGCTTGACAGGGGGCAACACTGAAGCTTTCTTT. It encodes CASSLTGGNTEAFF.

This clone was found once. The chain carries TRBV7-3 and TRBJ1-6, with unresolved D. The CDR3 extends over 15 amino acids. Germline V lookup: CDR1 SGHTA, CDR2 FQGTGA. Trimming removed 2 bases at V and 0 bases at J, with 5 bases between. CDR3 in DNA: TGTGCCAGCAGCTTACGGAGCTCCTATAATTCACCCCTCCACTTT. As protein: CASSLRSSYNSPLHF.